A single T cell receptor (beta chain) is shown here with its context. Antigen unknown. A read error may account for a junction end that differs from germline. The sample carries other DNA sequences with the same CDR3. Primers included in the PCR were 60 Vbeta and 13 Jbeta primers. Here immunoSEQ multiplex PCR was the method, and the copy in TCRdb shows in-frame clones only, minus some. Of 120,000 to 150,000 clones listed, around 78% are singletons. The data belong to a study of cytomegalovirus exposure and HLA in healthy donors. CDR3 length: 12 residues. Germline V gives CDR1 ENHRY, CDR2 SYGVKD. Study observations and caveats: Reports indicated that the classifier achieved high specificity and sensitivity in diagnosing cytomegalovirus status. Analysis was performed later, and it showed HLA-associated TCR beta chains to be more clonally expanded than equally common others.

The chain carries TRBV10-3 and TRBJ2-7; 7 nucleotides match TRBD1. Sequenced material: PBMCs. The TCR comes from a woman in her thirties or forties in good health and CMV-seropositive. The CDR3: CATAGQAYEQYF. DNA of the CDR3: TGCGCCACGGCAGGACAGGCCTACGAGCAGTACTTC.